Following are 22 T cell receptor beta chains from one sample sequenced in a study of blood T cell repertoires in COVID-19. Sequencing was performed with immunoSEQ multiplex PCR; in TCRdb, only in-frame clones are kept and a portion is missing. Of 37,000 or so clones in the sample, 70% to 90% are singletons; the top ten hold 12%. The specimen was peripheral blood. These receptors originate from a man in his sixties with active COVID-19.

The V gene is TRBV10-3, the J gene TRBJ1-2; perhaps TRBD1 as D (6 bases). Germline values: CDR1 ENHRY, CDR2 SYGVKD. CDR3 length: 13 amino acids. Deletions cut 2 bases from V and 7 bases from J, with 11 bases between. CDR3 region: CAISEREGGGYTF. CDR3 nucleotide sequence: TGTGCCATCAGTGAGCGCGAAGGGGGTGGCTACACCTTC.

The chain links TRBV19 to TRBJ1-1, with a tentative D call TRBD1 (5 bases). CDR3 length: 14 amino acids. V was clipped by 8 bases and J by 7 bases, with 20 bases between them. CDR1 is LNHDA, CDR2 SQIVND, per germline (reference sequence). The CDR3 region is CASLMEGMQGEAFF. Here the CDR3 DNA reads TGTGCCAGTTTAATGGAAGGAATGCAGGGTGAAGCTTTCTTT.

This sequence joins TRBV4-1 and TRBJ2-3; TRBD1 aligns across 9 bases. CDR1 is MGHRA and CDR2 is YSYEKL in the germline V gene. The CDR3 consists of 16 residues. Trimming at V came to 4 bases and at J to 2 bases, leaving 7 bases not matched to a gene. CDR3 coding DNA: TGCGCCAGCAGCCCAGCCGGGACAGGGCTCACAGATACGCAGTATTTT. Amino acid sequence: CASSPAGTGLTDTQYF.

The chain is built from TRBV28 and TRBJ2-7; 7 bases line up with TRBD1. CDR3 length equals 14 residues. V was clipped by 6 bases and J by 5 bases; unmatched bases: 10. Germline-derived CDR1 and CDR2 are MDHEN and SYDVKM. CDR3 nucleotides: TGTGCCAGCAGCCTAAACGACAGGGTGGACGAGCAGTACTTC. Residues: CASSLNDRVDEQYF.

The chain links TRBV3-1 (or the pseudogene TRBV3-2) to TRBJ1-2; a possible D gene is TRBD1 (5 bases). Looked up from germline, CDR1 is LGHDT and CDR2 is YNNKEL (reference sequence). The CDR3 runs to 13 residues. The CDR3 reads CAAANRNFYGYTF. The CDR3 DNA reads as TGTGCTGCGGCGAACAGGAACTTTTATGGCTACACCTTC.

V and J are TRBV29-1 and TRBJ2-1; tentatively, D is TRBD2 (6 bases). V was clipped by 2 bases and J by 1 base, with 15 bases between them. This CDR3 comprises 16 residues. CDR1 is SQVTM, CDR2 ANQGSEA, per germline. The CDR3 DNA is TGCAGCGTTGAACCCGGGAGTAAGGGGTCCTACAATGAGCAGTTCTTC. Translation: CSVEPGSKGSYNEQFF.

This rearrangement joins TRBV11-2 to TRBJ1-4; 7 bases agree with TRBD1. V gave up 5 bases and J gave up 8 bases; unmatched junction bases: 11. The CDR3 covers 15 residues. Germline V gene lookup returns CDR1 SGHAT and CDR2 FQNNGV. CDR3: CASSVQGTREEKLFF. CDR3 coding DNA: TGTGCCAGCAGCGTACAGGGGACGAGGGAAGAAAAACTGTTTTTT.

The rearrangement joins TRBV7-9 to TRBJ2-2; 11 nucleotides align to TRBD2. The germline CDR1 and CDR2 sequences are SEHNR and FQNEAQ (reference sequence). After removal of 1 base from V and 8 bases from J, the junction contained 12 bases not matched to a gene. The CDR3 contains 18 residues. This CDR3 reads CASSLVPGLAGEPGELFF. The CDR3, as DNA: TGTGCCAGCAGCTTAGTCCCAGGACTAGCGGGCGAACCTGGGGAGCTGTTTTTT.

The rearrangement uses TRBV18 and TRBJ2-7, with 9 nucleotides matching TRBD2. The V and J ends lost 5 bases and 3 bases, in that order; junction bases with no gene match: 11. The germline V gene encodes CDR1 KGHSH and CDR2 LQKENI. CDR3 length: 16 amino acids. DNA for the CDR3: TGTGCCAGCTCAGACCCGGGACTAGCAGATTTCTACGAGCAGTACTTC. Protein product: CASSDPGLADFYEQYF.

This chain joins TRBV10-3 and TRBJ1-1, with D perhaps matching TRBD1 (6 bases). CDR3 length: 12 amino acids. The germline CDR1 and CDR2 sequences are ENHRY and SYGVKD. V was shortened by 5 bases and J by 8 bases, with 12 bases between the two germline ends. In DNA form, the CDR3 reads TGTGCCATCAGTAACGGACAGCCCGAAGCTTTCTTT. It is translated as CAISNGQPEAFF.

V gene TRBV11-2 combines with J gene TRBJ2-7; D perhaps matches TRBD1 (6 bases). This CDR3 comprises 14 residues. Trimming removed 6 bases from V and 5 bases from J, with 17 bases in between. Per the germline V gene, CDR1 is SGHAT and CDR2 is FQNNGV. The CDR3 nucleotides are TGTGCCAGCAGTGGAGGACAGTGGCAGGACGAGCAGTACTTC. This translates into CASSGGQWQDEQYF.

The V and J genes are TRBV4-1 and TRBJ2-3; TRBD1 matches 11 bases. From germline, CDR1 is MGHRA and CDR2 YSYEKL. V shed 5 bases, J shed 4 bases, and the junction held 5 bases outside the gene matches. The CDR3 totals 15 residues. The CDR3 loop is CASSRGQGAADTQYF. The CDR3 DNA sequence: TGCGCCAGCAGCAGAGGACAGGGGGCGGCAGATACGCAGTATTTT.

In its sample, this clone was seen a few times. The chain combines TRBV18 with TRBJ2-5, with D possibly being TRBD2 (6 bases). CDR3 size: 13 residues. The V end lost 5 bases, the J end lost 1 base, and 8 bases lay between the germline ends. CDR1 and CDR2 (germline): KGHSH, LQKENI. CDR3 loop: CASSATSQETQYF. The CDR3 nucleotides read TGTGCCAGCTCAGCGACTAGCCAAGAGACCCAGTACTTC.

The gene calls are TRBV1 and TRBJ2-3; the table gives TRBD2 as D, unverified against the DNA. TRBV1 is a pseudogene locus. The CDR3 is 20 amino acids. The CDR3 sequence: CTSSQALAGNNLPSTDTQYF. In DNA, the CDR3 is TGCACCAGCAGCCAAGCGCTAGCGGGGAATAACTTGCCTAGCACAGATACGCAGTATTTT.

The chain employs TRBV5-1 and TRBJ1-1; D is perhaps TRBD1 (5 bases). Germline CDR1 SGHRS, CDR2 YFSETQ. The germline V and J ends were trimmed by 5 bases and 6 bases, with 11 bases remaining between them. This CDR3 comprises 12 residues. The CDR3 nucleotides read TGCGCCAGCAGGGCGTCAGGGCCTGAAGCTTTCTTT. Translation: CASRASGPEAFF.

The V call is TRBV9, the J call TRBJ2-1; TRBD2 aligns across 11 bases. Germline values: CDR1 SGDLS, CDR2 YYNGEE. V trimming: 2 bases; J trimming: 6 bases; junction bases outside the gene matches: 4. This CDR3 comprises 15 residues. The CDR3 DNA reads as TGTGCCAGCAGCGTTAGCGGGAGGGACTGCAATGAGCAGTTCTTC. Its protein product is CASSVSGRDCNEQFF.

This clone was detected once. The chain joins TRBV4-2 to TRBJ2-1, with 13 nucleotides matching TRBD2. This CDR3 spans 18 amino acids. Germline V gene lookup returns CDR1 LGHNA and CDR2 YNFKEQ. Trimming at V came to 2 bases and at J to 8 bases, leaving 12 bases not matched to a gene. This chain's CDR3 is CASSQKGGLAGRGDEQFF. The CDR3 bases are TGTGCCAGCAGCCAAAAAGGGGGACTAGCGGGACGTGGGGATGAGCAGTTCTTC.

The V and J genes are TRBV7-9 and TRBJ2-3, with D possibly TRBD2 on 5 matching bases. Germline V CDR1 and CDR2: SEHNR, FQNEAQ (reference sequence). V gave up 1 base and J gave up 6 bases, with 11 bases separating them. This CDR3 comprises 14 residues. The CDR3 region has the DNA TGTGCCAGCAGCTTAGGAGGGAGTGGGGATACGCAGTATTTT. Protein product: CASSLGGSGDTQYF. Full variable domain (outside the CDR3, taken from reference TRBV7-9 and TRBJ2-3): DTGVSQNPRHKITKRGQNVTFRCDPISEHNRLYWYRQTLGQGPEFLTYFQNEAQLEKSRLLSDRFSAERPKGSFSTLEIQRTEQGDSAMYLCASSLGGSGDTQYFGPGTRLTVL.

J is TRBJ2-7 and V is TRBV3-1 (or the pseudogene TRBV3-2); D perhaps matches TRBD2 (7 bases). Trimming shortened V by 1 base and J by 4 bases, and 14 bases separated the two germline ends. CDR1 and CDR2 from the germline V gene are LGHDT and YNNKEL (reference sequence). This CDR3 spans 15 amino acids. This CDR3 is CASSQGEGGGYEQYF. The DNA for the CDR3 is TGTGCCAGCAGCCAAGGGGAAGGGGGAGGGTACGAGCAGTACTTC.

The chain has TRBV21-1 and TRBJ2-1; TRBD1, the table's D call, was not compared with the DNA. TRBV21-1 is termed a pseudogene. CDR3 length: 14 residues. The CDR3 bases are TGTGCCAGCAGCAAAAGACAGGATCACAATGAGCAGTTCTTC. Translating it yields CASSKRQDHNEQFF.

The chain links TRBV12-3 or TRBV12-4 to TRBJ2-7; possibly TRBD1 for D (6 bases). The ends were cut back, 6 bases at V and 4 bases at J, with 13 bases in the middle. This CDR3 is built from 13 residues. CDR3 nucleotides: TGTGCCAGCAGACGTAACAGGGATTACGAGCAGTACTTC. Translating it yields CASRRNRDYEQYF.

This sequence joins TRBV9 and TRBJ2-7; 8 nucleotides agree with TRBD1. The CDR3 has 14 amino acids. Unmatched junction bases numbered 6, after V lost 3 bases and J lost 4 bases. Germline lookup yields CDR1 SGDLS and CDR2 YYNGEE. The CDR3 DNA sequence: TGTGCCAGCAGCGCCGGGACAGGTTTGTACGAGCAGTACTTC. Protein sequence: CASSAGTGLYEQYF.